These T cell receptor beta chains were read from a single sample in a study of blood T cell repertoires in COVID-19. The repertoire was sequenced with immunoSEQ multiplex PCR; TCRdb's copy has only in-frame clones and lacks some. The sample has 140,000 or so clones, about 86% seen once. Source material: PBMCs or T cells enriched from blood (not recorded which). All receptors derive from a man aged 50-59 years who had recovered from COVID-19. Both conserved end residues are part of each CDR3. The order of the fields is CDR3 protein, CDR3 DNA, J gene, V gene, clone size, D gene. A D gene is named only where the DNA matches it firmly. The listing skips clone size in some rows; elsewhere it reads once, few, many or a size class.

CDR3: CASSLRQGDTEAFF
DNA: TGTGCCAGCAGCTTACGACAGGGGGACACTGAAGCTTTCTTT
J: TRBJ1-1
V: TRBV11-3
size: few
D: TRBD1

CDR3: CASSYVADANTEAFF
DNA: TGTGCCAGCAGTTACGTAGCTGACGCGAACACTGAAGCTTTCTTT
J: TRBJ1-1
V: TRBV6-6
size: .
D: .

CDR3: CASSQEGAGLHEQFF
DNA: TGCGCCAGCAGCCAAGAAGGGGCAGGGTTGCATGAGCAGTTCTTC
J: TRBJ2-1
V: TRBV4-3
size: .
D: .

CDR3: CASSDRGAAGANVLTF
DNA: TGTGCCAGCAGCGACAGGGGGGCCGCAGGGGCCAACGTCCTGACTTTC
J: TRBJ2-6
V: TRBV6-2/TRBV6-3
size: few
D: TRBD1

CDR3: CAWSAGIGYGYTF
DNA: TGTGCCTGGAGTGCGGGGATAGGCTATGGCTACACCTTC
J: TRBJ1-2
V: TRBV30
size: .
D: .

CDR3: CASSTPGGGNIQYF
DNA: TGTGCCAGCAGCACCCCGGGGGGGGGAAACATTCAGTACTTC
J: TRBJ2-4
V: TRBV7-2
size: .
D: TRBD2

CDR3: CASSNRQCTDTQYF
DNA: TGTGCCAGCAGCAACCGACAGTGCACAGATACGCAGTATTTT
J: TRBJ2-3
V: TRBV21-1
size: .
D: .

CDR3: CATSTGVVYGYTF
DNA: TGTGCCACGTCGACAGGGGTCGTATATGGCTACACCTTC
J: TRBJ1-2
V: TRBV6-5
size: .
D: TRBD1

CDR3: CASSQDYQSDEQYF
DNA: TGTGCCAGCAGCCAAGATTACCAGTCCGACGAGCAGTACTTC
J: TRBJ2-7
V: TRBV3-1/TRBV3-2
size: .
D: .

CDR3: CSVEDPGRVGEKLFF
DNA: TGCAGCGTTGAAGATCCGGGCAGGGTAGGCGAAAAACTGTTTTTT
J: TRBJ1-4
V: TRBV29-1
size: .
D: .

CDR3: CASSLAGTSGQETQYF
DNA: TGTGCCAGCAGCTTAGCCGGGACTAGCGGTCAAGAGACCCAGTACTTC
J: TRBJ2-5
V: TRBV11-1
size: .
D: TRBD2

CDR3: CASSLEGQGPSGNTIYF
DNA: TGTGCCAGCAGCTTAGAGGGACAGGGGCCCTCTGGAAACACCATATATTTT
J: TRBJ1-3
V: TRBV7-6
size: .
D: TRBD1

CDR3: CASSRRGPNTGELFF
DNA: TGTGCCAGCAGCAGGAGGGGACCGAACACCGGGGAGCTGTTTTTT
J: TRBJ2-2
V: TRBV7-2
size: .
D: .

CDR3: CASSFGTRTDTQYF
DNA: TGTGCCAGCAGCTTCGGGACTAGGACAGATACGCAGTATTTT
J: TRBJ2-3
V: TRBV7-8
size: .
D: TRBD2